These 9 T cell receptor beta chains share one sample of origin, sequenced in a study of cytomegalovirus exposure and HLA in healthy donors. The PCR contained 60 Vbeta and 13 Jbeta primers. Profiling relied on immunoSEQ multiplex PCR, and the TCRdb table lists in-frame clones only, not all of them. The data show 85,000 to 100,000 clones, approximately 78% seen once. The sample comprised PBMCs. These receptors were taken from an older woman in good health and CMV-seronegative.

The CDR3 region has the DNA TGCAGCGTTGCGCGGAAATACGAGCAGTACTTC. This translates into CSVARKYEQYF. The J gene is TRBJ2-7, the V gene TRBV29-1; no firm D call. Germline values: CDR1 SQVTM, CDR2 ANQGSEA. This CDR3 comprises 11 residues. V was shortened by 4 bases and J by 4 bases, with 8 bases between the two germline ends.

CDR3 region: CASSPDRSPGNTIYF. CDR3 sequence (DNA): TGTGCCAGCAGTCCGGACAGATCCCCTGGAAACACCATATATTTT. The V and J genes are TRBV27 and TRBJ1-3, with a weak D call TRBD1 (6 bases). CDR3 length: 15 amino acids. Germline V CDR1 and CDR2: MNHEY, SMNVEV (reference sequence). The V end was cut by 5 bases, the J end by 2 bases, with 13 bases between.

Only a few counts were recorded for this clone. The V call is TRBV4-1, the J call TRBJ2-3; perhaps TRBD1 as D (7 bases). V lost 0 bases to trimming and J lost 6 bases, with 16 bases between them. Germline-derived CDR1 and CDR2 are MGHRA and YSYEKL. This CDR3 has 16 residues. CDR3 DNA sequence: TGCGCCAGCAGCCAAGAGGAGGGGGCGCCGGGGGATACGCAGTATTTT. As protein: CASSQEEGAPGDTQYF.

The V call is TRBV5-1, the J call TRBJ2-3; 9 nucleotides match TRBD1. Trimming took 8 bases from V and 6 from J; bases not matched to a gene: 10. Germline V gene sequence: CDR1 SGHRS, CDR2 YFSETQ. The CDR3 contains 14 residues. In DNA form, the CDR3 reads TGCGCCAGTACCGGGACAGGGTTAGGGGATACGCAGTATTTT. Translation: CASTGTGLGDTQYF.

The chain joins TRBV18 to TRBJ1-4; 7 bases map to TRBD1. The CDR3 runs to 16 residues. The germline CDR1 and CDR2 sequences are KGHSH and LQKENI. V trimming: 4 bases; J trimming: 0 bases; junction bases outside the gene matches: 5. The CDR3 nucleotides read TGTGCCAGCTCACAGGGGGCAGTTGCAACTAATGAAAAACTGTTTTTT. This codes for CASSQGAVATNEKLFF.

This sequence joins TRBV5-6 and TRBJ2-1, with 12 bases lining up with TRBD1. The CDR3 has 16 residues. J was trimmed by 1 base and V by 3 bases; bases with no gene match: 2. Germline CDR1 is SGHDT and CDR2 is YYEEEE. CDR3 sequence (DNA): TGTGCCAGCAGCTCGGGACAGGGGGCTTCCTACAATGAGCAGTTCTTC. Protein sequence: CASSSGQGASYNEQFF.

This chain links TRBV21-1 with TRBJ1-2; the listed D gene, TRBD1, was not tested against the DNA. TRBV21-1 is shown as a pseudogene. The length of the CDR3 is 16 residues. The CDR3 protein is CASSAPRGTGAEGYTF. Written as DNA, the CDR3 is TGTGCCAGCAGCGCCCCTAGGGGGACAGGGGCGGAAGGCTACACCTTC.

This chain joins TRBV5-1 and TRBJ2-7; D uncertain. V was clipped by 4 bases and J by 0 bases, with 11 bases between them. The CDR3 runs to 14 residues. Germline V gives CDR1 SGHRS, CDR2 YFSETQ. The DNA of the CDR3 is TGCGCCAGCAGCCAGGAAAATTACTCCTACGAGCAGTACTTC. Residues: CASSQENYSYEQYF. The full variable domain, completed using reference TRBV5-1 and TRBJ2-7, is KAGVTQTPRYLIKTRGQQVTLSCSPISGHRSVSWYQQTPGQGLQFLFEYFSETQRNKGNFPGRFSGRQFSNSRSEMNVSTLELGDSALYLCASSQENYSYEQYFGPGTRLTVT.

CDR3 nucleotide sequence: TGTGCCACCAGCAGAGGCAAGCAGGACTACGAGCAGTACTTC. This codes for CATSRGKQDYEQYF. V usage is TRBV15 and J usage is TRBJ2-5; the D is unclear. The J call may be mistaken, given a closer DNA end match to TRBJ2-7. The CDR3 spans 14 residues. Germline lookup yields CDR1 LNHNV and CDR2 YYDKDF (reference sequence).